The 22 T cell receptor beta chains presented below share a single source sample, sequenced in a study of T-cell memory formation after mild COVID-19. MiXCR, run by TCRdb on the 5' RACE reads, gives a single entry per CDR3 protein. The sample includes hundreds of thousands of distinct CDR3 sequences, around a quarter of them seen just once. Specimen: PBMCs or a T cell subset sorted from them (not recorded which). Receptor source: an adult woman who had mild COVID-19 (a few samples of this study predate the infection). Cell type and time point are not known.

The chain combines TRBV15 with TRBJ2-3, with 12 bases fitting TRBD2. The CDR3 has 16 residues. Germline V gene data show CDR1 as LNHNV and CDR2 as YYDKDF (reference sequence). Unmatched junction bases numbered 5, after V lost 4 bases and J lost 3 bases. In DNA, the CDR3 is TGTGCCACCAGCACCCGACTAGCGGGAGAAACAGATACGCAGTATTTT. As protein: CATSTRLAGETDTQYF.

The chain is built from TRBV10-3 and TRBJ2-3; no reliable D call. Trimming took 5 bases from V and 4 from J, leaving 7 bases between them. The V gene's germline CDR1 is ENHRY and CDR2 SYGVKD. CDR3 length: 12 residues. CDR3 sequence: CAISLDADTQYF. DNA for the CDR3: TGTGCCATCAGTCTAGACGCAGATACGCAGTATTTT.

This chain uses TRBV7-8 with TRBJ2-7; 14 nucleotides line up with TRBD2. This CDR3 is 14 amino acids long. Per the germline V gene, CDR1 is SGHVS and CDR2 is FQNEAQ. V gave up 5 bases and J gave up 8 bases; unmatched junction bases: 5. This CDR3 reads CASSGGLAGDKQYF. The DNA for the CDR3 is TGTGCCAGCAGCGGGGGACTAGCGGGAGATAAGCAGTACTTC.

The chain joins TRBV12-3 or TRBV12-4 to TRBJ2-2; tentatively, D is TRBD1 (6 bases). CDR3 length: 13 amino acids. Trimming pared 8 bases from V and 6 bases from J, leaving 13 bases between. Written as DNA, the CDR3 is TGTGCCAGCGGGGGCTTTGAGGCCGGGGAGCTGTTTTTT. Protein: CASGGFEAGELFF.

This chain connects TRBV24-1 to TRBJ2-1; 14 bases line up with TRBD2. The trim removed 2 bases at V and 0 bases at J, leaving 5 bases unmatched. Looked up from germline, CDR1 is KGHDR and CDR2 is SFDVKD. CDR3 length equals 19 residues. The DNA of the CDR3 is TGTGCCACCAGTGATTCAAGGGGGACTAGCGGGAGCTCCTACAATGAGCAGTTCTTC. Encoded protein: CATSDSRGTSGSSYNEQFF.

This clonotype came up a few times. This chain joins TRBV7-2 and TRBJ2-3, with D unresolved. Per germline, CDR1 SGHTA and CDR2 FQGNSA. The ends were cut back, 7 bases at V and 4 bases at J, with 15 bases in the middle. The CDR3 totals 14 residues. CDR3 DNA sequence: TGTGCCAGCACCCCTTCCGGTTACGCAGATACGCAGTATTTT. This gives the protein CASTPSGYADTQYF. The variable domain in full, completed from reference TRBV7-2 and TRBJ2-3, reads GAGVSQSPSNKVTEKGKDVELRCDPISGHTALYWYRQSLGQGLEFLIYFQGNSAPDKSGLPSDRFSAERTGGSVSTLTIQRTQQEDSAVYLCASTPSGYADTQYFGPGTRLTVL.

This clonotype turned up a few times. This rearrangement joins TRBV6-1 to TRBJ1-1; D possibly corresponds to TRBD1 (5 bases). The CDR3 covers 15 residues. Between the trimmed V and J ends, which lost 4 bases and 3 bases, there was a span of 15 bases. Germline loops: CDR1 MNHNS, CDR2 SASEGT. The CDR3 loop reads CASSGGRPSDTEAFF. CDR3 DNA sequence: TGTGCCAGCAGTGGGGGCAGGCCGTCGGACACTGAAGCTTTCTTT.

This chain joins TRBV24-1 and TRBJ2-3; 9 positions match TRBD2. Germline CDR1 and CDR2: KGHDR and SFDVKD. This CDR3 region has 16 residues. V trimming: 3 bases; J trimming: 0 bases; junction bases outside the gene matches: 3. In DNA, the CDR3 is TGTGCCACCAGTGATGCCAGCGGGAGGAGCACAGATACGCAGTATTTT. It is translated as CATSDASGRSTDTQYF.

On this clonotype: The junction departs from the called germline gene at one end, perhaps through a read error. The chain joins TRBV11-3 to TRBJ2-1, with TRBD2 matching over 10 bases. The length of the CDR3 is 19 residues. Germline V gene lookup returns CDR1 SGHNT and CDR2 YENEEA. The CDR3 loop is CASSIEKWGTSDPSNEQFF. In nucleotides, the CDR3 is TGTGCCAGCAGCATAGAGAAGTGGGGGACTAGCGACCCCTCCAATGAGCAGTTCTTC. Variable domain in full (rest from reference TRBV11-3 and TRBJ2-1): EAGVVQSPRYKIIEKKQPVAFWCNPISGHNTLYWYLQNLGQGPELLIRYENEEAVDDSQLPKDRFSAERLKGVDSTLKIQPAELGDSAVYLCASSIEKWGTSDPSNEQFFGPGTRLTVL.

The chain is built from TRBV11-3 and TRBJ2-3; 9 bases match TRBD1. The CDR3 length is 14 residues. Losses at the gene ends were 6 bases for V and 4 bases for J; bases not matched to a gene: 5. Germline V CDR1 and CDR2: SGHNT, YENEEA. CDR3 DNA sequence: TGTGCCAGCAGTGGGACAGGGATGGCAGATACGCAGTATTTT. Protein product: CASSGTGMADTQYF.

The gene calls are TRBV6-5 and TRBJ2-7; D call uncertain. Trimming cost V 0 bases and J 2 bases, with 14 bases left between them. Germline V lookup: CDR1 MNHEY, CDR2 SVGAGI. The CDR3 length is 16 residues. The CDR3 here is CASSYSNGYPAYEQYF. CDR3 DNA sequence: TGTGCCAGCAGTTACTCGAACGGATACCCAGCCTACGAGCAGTACTTC.

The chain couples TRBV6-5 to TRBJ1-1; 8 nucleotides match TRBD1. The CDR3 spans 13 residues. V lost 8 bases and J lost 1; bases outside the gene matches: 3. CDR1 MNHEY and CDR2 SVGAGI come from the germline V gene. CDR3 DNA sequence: TGTGCCAGCGGACAGGGAGAGAACACTGAAGCTTTCTTT. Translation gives CASGQGENTEAFF.

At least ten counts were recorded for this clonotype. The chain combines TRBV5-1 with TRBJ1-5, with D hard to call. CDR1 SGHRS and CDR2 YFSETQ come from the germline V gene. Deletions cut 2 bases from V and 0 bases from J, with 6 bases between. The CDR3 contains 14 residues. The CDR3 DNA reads TGCGCCAGCAGCTTATCGGGTAGCAATCAGCCCCAGCATTTT. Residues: CASSLSGSNQPQHF.

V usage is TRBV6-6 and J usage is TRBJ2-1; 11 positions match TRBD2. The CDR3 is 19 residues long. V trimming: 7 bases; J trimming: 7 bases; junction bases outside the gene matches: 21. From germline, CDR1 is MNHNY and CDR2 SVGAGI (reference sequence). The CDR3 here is CASTLKSGTSGPKLNEQFF. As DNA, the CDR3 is TGTGCCAGCACCTTGAAATCCGGGACTAGCGGCCCAAAATTAAATGAGCAGTTCTTC.

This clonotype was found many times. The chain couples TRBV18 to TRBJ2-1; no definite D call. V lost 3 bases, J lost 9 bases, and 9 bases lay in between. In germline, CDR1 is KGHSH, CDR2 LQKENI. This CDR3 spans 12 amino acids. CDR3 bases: TGTGCCAGCTCACCCCCCATGGGTGAGCAGTTCTTC. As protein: CASSPPMGEQFF.

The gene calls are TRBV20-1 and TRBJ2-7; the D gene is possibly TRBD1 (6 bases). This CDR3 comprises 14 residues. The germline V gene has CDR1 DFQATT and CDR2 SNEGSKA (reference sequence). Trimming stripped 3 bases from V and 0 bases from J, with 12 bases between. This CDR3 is CSASPGHSSYEQYF. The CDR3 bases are TGCAGTGCTAGCCCGGGACATAGCTCCTACGAGCAGTACTTC.

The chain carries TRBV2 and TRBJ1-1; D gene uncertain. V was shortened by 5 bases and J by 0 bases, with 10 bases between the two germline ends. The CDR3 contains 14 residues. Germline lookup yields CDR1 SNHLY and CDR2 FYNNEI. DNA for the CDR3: TGTGCCAGCAGTAAGCTTATGCTGAACACTGAAGCTTTCTTT. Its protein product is CASSKLMLNTEAFF.

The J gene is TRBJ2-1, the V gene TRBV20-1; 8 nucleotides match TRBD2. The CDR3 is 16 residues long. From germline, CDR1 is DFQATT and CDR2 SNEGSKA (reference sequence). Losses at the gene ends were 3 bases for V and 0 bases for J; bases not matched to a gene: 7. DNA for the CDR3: TGCAGTGCTAGTACAATAGCGGGGAGCTCCTACAATGAGCAGTTCTTC. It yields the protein CSASTIAGSSYNEQFF.

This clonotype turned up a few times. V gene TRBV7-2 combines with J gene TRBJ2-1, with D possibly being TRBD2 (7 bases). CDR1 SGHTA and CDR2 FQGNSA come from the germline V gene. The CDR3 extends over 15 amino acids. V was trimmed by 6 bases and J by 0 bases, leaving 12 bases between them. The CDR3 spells CASRGGGSSYNEQFF. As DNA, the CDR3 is TGTGCCAGCAGGGGGGGCGGGAGCTCCTACAATGAGCAGTTCTTC.

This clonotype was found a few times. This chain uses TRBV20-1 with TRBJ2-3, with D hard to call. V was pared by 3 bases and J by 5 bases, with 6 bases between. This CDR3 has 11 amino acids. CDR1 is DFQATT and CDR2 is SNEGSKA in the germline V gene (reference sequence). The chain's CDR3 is CSASHQDTQYF. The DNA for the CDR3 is TGCAGTGCTAGTCATCAAGATACGCAGTATTTT.

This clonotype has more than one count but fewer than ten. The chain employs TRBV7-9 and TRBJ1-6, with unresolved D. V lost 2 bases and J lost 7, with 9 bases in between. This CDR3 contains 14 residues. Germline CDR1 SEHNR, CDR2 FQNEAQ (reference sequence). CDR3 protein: CASSLQAVNSPLHF. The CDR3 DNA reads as TGTGCCAGCAGCTTACAGGCGGTAAATTCACCCCTCCACTTT. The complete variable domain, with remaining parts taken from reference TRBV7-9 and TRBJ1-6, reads DTGVSQNPRHKITKRGQNVTFRCDPISEHNRLYWYRQTLGQGPEFLTYFQNEAQLEKSRLLSDRFSAERPKGSFSTLEIQRTEQGDSAMYLCASSLQAVNSPLHFGNGTRLTVT.

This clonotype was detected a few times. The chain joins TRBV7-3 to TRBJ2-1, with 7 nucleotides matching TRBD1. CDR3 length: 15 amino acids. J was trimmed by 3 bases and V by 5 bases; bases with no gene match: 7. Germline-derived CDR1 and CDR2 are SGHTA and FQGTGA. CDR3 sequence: CASSLGTAHYNEQFF. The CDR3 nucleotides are TGTGCCAGCAGCCTCGGGACAGCACACTACAATGAGCAGTTCTTC.